Sequencing of this TCR beta chain was carried out in a study of low-dose radiotherapy and immunotherapy resistance in tumors. The sample holds many counts of this clonotype. CDR3 length: 19 amino acids. V lost 1 base and J lost 4; bases outside the gene matches: 10. Germline lookup yields CDR1 SGHRS and CDR2 YFSETQ. Priming of first-strand cDNA relied on TRAV- and TRBV-specific primers (covering alpha and beta chains). The TCRs were subjected to amplification over approximately 19 PCR cycles employing a constant-region primer in conjunction with a V-primer adapter. One entry per CDR3 protein results from TCRdb running MiXCR on the reads. This sample carries around 80,000 distinct CDR3 sequences, about 17% of them seen once, and the ten largest clones take approximately 1.5%. Time point here: after trial treatment. Treatment denoted: LDRT plus nivolumab, ipilimumab, low-dose cyclophosphamide and aspirin (RACIN trial). All eligible patients presented with advanced solid tumors that contained no tumor-infiltrating lymphocytes.

This sequence was found in a male donor with prostate cancer. The chain links TRBV5-1 to TRBJ2-2, with 13 bases fitting TRBD2. This material consisted of PBMCs, taken after low-dose radiotherapy plus immunotherapy. This CDR3 reads CASSLRRTSGRGATGELFF. The DNA of the CDR3 is TGCGCCAGCAGCTTGAGACGGACTAGCGGGAGAGGTGCCACCGGGGAGCTGTTTTTT.